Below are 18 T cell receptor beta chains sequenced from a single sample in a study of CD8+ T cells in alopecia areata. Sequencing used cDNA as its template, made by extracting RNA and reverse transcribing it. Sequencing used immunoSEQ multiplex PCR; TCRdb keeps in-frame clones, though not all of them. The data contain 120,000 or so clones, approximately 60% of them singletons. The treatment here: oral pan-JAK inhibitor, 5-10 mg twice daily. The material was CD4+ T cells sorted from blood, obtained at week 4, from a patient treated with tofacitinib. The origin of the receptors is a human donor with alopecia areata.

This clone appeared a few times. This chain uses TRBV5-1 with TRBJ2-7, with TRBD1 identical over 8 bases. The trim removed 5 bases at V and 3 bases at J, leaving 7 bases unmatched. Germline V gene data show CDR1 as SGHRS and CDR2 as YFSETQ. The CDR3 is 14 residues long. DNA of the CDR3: TGCGCCAGCAGGGCAGACAGGGGCAGCTACGAGCAGTACTTC. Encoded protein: CASRADRGSYEQYF. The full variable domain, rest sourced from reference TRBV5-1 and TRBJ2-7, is KAGVTQTPRYLIKTRGQQVTLSCSPISGHRSVSWYQQTPGQGLQFLFEYFSETQRNKGNFPGRFSGRQFSNSRSEMNVSTLELGDSALYLCASRADRGSYEQYFGPGTRLTVT.

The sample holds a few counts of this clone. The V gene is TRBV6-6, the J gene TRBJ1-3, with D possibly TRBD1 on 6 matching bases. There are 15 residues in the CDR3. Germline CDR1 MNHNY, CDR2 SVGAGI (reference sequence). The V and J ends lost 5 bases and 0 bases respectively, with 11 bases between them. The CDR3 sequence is CASSPTGLSGNTIYF. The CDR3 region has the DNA TGTGCCAGCAGTCCGACAGGCCTCTCTGGAAACACCATATATTTT.

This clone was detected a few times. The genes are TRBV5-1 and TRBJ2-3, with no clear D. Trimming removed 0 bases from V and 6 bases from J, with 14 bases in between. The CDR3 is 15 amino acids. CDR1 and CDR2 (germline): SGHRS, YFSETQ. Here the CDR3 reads CASSLAASLGDTQYF. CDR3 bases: TGCGCCAGCAGCTTGGCGGCGAGTCTCGGTGATACGCAGTATTTT.

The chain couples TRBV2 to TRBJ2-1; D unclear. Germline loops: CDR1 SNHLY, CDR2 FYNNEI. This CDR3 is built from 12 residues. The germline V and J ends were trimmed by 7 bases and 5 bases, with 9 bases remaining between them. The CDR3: CASKTVNNEQFF. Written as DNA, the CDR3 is TGTGCCAGCAAAACCGTGAACAATGAGCAGTTCTTC.

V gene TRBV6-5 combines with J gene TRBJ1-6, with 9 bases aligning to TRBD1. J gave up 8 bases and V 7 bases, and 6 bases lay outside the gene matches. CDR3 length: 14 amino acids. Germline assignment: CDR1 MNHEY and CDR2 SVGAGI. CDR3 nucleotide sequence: TGTGCCAGCAACCGGGGACAGGGTGATTCACCCCTCCACTTT. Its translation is CASNRGQGDSPLHF.

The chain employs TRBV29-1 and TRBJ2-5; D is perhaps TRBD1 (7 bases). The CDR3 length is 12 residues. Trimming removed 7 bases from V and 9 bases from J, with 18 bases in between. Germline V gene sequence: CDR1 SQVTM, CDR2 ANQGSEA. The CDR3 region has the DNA TGCAGCGCGGCAGGGGGGTCCGGGGCCCAGTACTTC. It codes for CSAAGGSGAQYF.

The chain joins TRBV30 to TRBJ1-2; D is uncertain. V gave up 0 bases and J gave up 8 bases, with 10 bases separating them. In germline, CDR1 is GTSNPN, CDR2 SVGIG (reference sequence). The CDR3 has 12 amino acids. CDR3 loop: CAWSVTAGGYTF. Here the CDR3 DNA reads TGTGCCTGGAGTGTAACCGCGGGGGGCTACACCTTC.

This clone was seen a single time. For the CDR3, the DNA is TGCGCCAGCAGCTTGGCCGGGCCACAGGGGAAAAACATTCAGTACTTC. It encodes CASSLAGPQGKNIQYF. The rearrangement uses TRBV5-1 and TRBJ2-4; 7 positions agree with TRBD1. This CDR3 comprises 16 residues. The J segment lost 4 bases and the V segment lost 0 bases, leaving 7 bases of the junction unmatched. Germline CDR1 SGHRS, CDR2 YFSETQ.

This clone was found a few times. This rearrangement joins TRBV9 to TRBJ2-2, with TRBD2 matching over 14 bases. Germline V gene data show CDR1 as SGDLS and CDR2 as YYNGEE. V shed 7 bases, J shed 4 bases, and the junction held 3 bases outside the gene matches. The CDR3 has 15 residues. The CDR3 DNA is TGTGCCAGCGGGACTAGCGGGAGTAGCACCGGGGAGCTGTTTTTT. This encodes CASGTSGSSTGELFF. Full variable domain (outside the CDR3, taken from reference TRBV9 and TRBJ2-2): DSGVTQTPKHLITATGQRVTLRCSPRSGDLSVYWYQQSLDQGLQFLIQYYNGEERAKGNILERFSAQQFPDLHSELNLSSLELGDSALYFCASGTSGSSTGELFFGEGSRLTVL.

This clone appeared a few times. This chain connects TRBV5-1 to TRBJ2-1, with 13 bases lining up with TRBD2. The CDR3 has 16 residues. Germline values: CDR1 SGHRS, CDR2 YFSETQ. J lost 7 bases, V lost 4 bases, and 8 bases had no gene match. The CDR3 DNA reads TGCGCCAGCAGCATTGGACTAGCGGGGGAGCAAAATGAGCAGTTCTTC. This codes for CASSIGLAGEQNEQFF.

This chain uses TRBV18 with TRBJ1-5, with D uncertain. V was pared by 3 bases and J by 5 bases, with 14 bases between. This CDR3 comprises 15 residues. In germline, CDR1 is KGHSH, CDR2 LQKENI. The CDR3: CASSPRVVTDQPQHF. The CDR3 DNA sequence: TGTGCCAGCTCACCTCGAGTGGTTACAGATCAGCCCCAGCATTTT.

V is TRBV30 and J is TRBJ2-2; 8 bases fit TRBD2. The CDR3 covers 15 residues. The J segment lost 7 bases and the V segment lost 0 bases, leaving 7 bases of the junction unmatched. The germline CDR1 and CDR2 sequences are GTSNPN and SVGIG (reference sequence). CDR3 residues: CAWSVVGRALGELFF. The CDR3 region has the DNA TGTGCCTGGAGTGTGGTCGGGAGGGCCCTCGGGGAGCTGTTTTTT.

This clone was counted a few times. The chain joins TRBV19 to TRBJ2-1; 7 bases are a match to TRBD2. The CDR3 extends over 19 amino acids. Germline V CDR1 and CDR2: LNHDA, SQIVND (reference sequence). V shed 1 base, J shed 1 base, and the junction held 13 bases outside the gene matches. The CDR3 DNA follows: TGTGCCAGTAGTATAGGCGGTGGGGGAGGGCCGTCATCCTACAATGAGCAGTTCTTC. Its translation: CASSIGGGGGPSSYNEQFF.

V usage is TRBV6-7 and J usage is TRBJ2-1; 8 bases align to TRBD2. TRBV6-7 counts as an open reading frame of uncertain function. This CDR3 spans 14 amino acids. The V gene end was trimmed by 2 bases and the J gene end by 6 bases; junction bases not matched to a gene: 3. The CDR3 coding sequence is TGTGCCAGCAGTTACGGGCTAGCGGGCAATGAGCAGTTCTTC. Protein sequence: CASSYGLAGNEQFF.

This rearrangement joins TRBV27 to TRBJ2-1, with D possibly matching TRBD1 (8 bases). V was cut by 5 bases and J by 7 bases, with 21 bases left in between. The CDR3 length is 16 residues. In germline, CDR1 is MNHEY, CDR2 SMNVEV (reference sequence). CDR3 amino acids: CASSLNRGGLGNEQFF. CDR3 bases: TGTGCCAGCAGTCTGAACAGGGGGGGGTTGGGAAATGAGCAGTTCTTC.

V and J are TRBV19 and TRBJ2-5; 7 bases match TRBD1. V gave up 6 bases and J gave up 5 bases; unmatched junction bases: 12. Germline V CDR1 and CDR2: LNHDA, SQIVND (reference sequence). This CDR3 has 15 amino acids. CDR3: CASSGTAVPTETQYF. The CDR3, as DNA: TGTGCCAGTAGCGGGACAGCCGTACCCACGGAGACCCAGTACTTC.

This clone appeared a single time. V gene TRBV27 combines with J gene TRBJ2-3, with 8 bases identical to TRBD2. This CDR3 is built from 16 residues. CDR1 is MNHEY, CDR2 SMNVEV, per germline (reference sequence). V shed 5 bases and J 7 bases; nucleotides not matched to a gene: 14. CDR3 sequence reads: CASSPIAGIMVNTQYF. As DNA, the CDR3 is TGTGCCAGCAGTCCGATAGCGGGAATTATGGTAAATACGCAGTATTTT.

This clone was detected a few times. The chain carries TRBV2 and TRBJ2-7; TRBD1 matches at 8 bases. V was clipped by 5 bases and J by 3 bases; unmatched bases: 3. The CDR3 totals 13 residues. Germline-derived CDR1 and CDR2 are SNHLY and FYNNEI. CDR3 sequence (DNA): TGTGCCAGCAGTACCGACAGGGGCTACGAGCAGTACTTC. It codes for CASSTDRGYEQYF.